What follows describes a single TCR beta chain. The target of this receptor is not known. Qualities for individual bases were not recorded, and no much larger clone is one base off. Libraries were built with the immunoSEQ multiplex PCR assay. A mixture of 60 forward primers for TCR Vbeta segments and 13 reverse primers for TCR Jbeta segments was used in the multiplex PCR. The CDR3 region of rearranged TCR beta genes was amplified from genomic DNA with a multiplex PCR assay. On the Illumina HiSeq System, the amplified TCR beta libraries were sequenced as 87-base-pair reads. Turning to the authors' computational methods: Across the 500 to 850 repertoires, a later analysis counted roughly 84 million unique TCR beta chains, some 11 million of which were shared by at least two donors. Raw reads were error-corrected and collapsed into unique sequences by a nearest-neighbor algorithm in which closely related sequences were merged to remove PCR and sequencing errors. Alignment of CDR3 sequences to IMGT reference sequences was used to assign V, D and J gene segments. For a sequence to be retained, a match of at least six nucleotides was required to both a V gene segment and a J gene segment. Rearrangements were called productive when the CDR3 lacked stop codons and stayed in frame with V and J; all others were non-productive. CDR3 was defined by IMGT convention, running from the second conserved V-encoded cysteine to the conserved J-encoded phenylalanine. The earlier analysis of 500 to 750 of the donors excluded any sequence lacking an unambiguous match to a single V gene segment. An earlier analysis of roughly 590 of the donors called V segments functional above 56.7% productive rearrangements and segregating when the between-donor standard deviation exceeded 5%. A statistical classification framework was built for diagnosing cytomegalovirus status from the catalog of TCR beta chain sequences. In a later analysis, V and J genes were assigned by comparing TCR nucleotide sequences against IMGT/GENE-DB human TR gene sequences. Using the TCRdist pipeline, a later analysis assigned CDR3 sequences along with most-parsimonious VDJ recombination scenarios. A later analysis defined each TCR beta chain by its CDR3 amino acid sequence plus V-gene family, and excluded reads lacking a unique V-gene family. In a later analysis, 550 to 650 highly shared, low-generation-probability nucleotide sequences were removed to address suspected cross-contamination and a sequencing artifact. In a later analysis, a clonal expansion index was calculated for each public chain from normalized within-repertoire ranks of inferred template counts. In a later analysis, generation probabilities were computed with a VDJ recombination model fitted to out-of-frame rearrangements, and the resulting probabilities were checked against IGoR. Hypergeometric tests were used in a later analysis to score TCR-TCR, TCR-HLA and TCR-CMV co-occurrence, with a repertoire-size bias correction applied to the TCR pairs. To estimate false discovery rates, a later analysis permuted the HLA or CMV assignments 20 times. In a later analysis, co-occurring TCRs were grouped using DBSCAN, with TCRdist sequence similarity added in when clustering inside HLA-allele-positive subsets. Co-occurrence clustering excluded repertoires with fewer than 30,000 or more than 120,000 public chains, plus five with anomalous nucleotide sharing. Sourced from immuneACCESS, this table was stored by TCRdb with only in-frame sequences that have V and J called. A share of the clones is absent; for the studies checked, an unresolved V gene accounts for under half, and the remainder has no known explanation. V, J and clone size reflect that table, while D and trimming were determined from the DNA. For this sample there are 100,000 or so clones; about 75% appear just once. 10% of the sample belongs to the ten largest clones.

In total, 600 or so healthy bone marrow donors made up the cohort. Cohort members were all nominally healthy when sampled, although unrecorded immune exposures were likely present. The donor tested CMV seropositive, placing the donor among the 310 or so seropositive members of the cohort. Every donor gave a peripheral blood sample, and the peripheral blood mononuclear cells from that sample were used for TCR beta sequencing. Genomic DNA was extracted from the blood cell samples with the Qiagen DNeasy Blood Extraction Kit. The CDR3 measures 16 amino acids from cysteine to phenylalanine. The entry retains the CDR3 DNA only, 48 bases that are in frame from base 1. The germline ends are 17 bases apart after V is trimmed by 5 bases and J by 2 bases. CDR1 and CDR2, looked up from the germline V gene, are SGHTA and FQGNSA. These data originate in a study of cytomegalovirus exposure and HLA in healthy donors (TCRdb year 2017). For the wider study: An earlier analysis of under 600 of the donors reported about 250 Gb of sequence data and some 120 million unique TCR beta sequences from 150 million to 200 million T cells. An early release covering more than 500 HLA-typed donors comprised about 310 gigabases of sequencing data and some 79 million unique TCR sequences. Of the approximately 400 genotyped donors, roughly 76% were placed in the genetic ancestry cluster associated with self-reported Caucasian donors. The aim of the study was to test whether cataloging public T cell receptors could identify signatures of past pathogen exposure. The T cell repertoires of under 700 subjects were profiled by immunosequencing and related to cytomegalovirus serostatus. Besides the first cohort of about 730 subjects, a separate validation cohort made up of some 110 different subjects was used. To predict cytomegalovirus infection status, the study brought together high-throughput TCR immunosequencing, statistical association of individual TCRs with disease status, and machine learning. In a later analysis, previously published TCR beta repertoires from 600 to 850 donors were re-analyzed and high-resolution HLA genotyping was added so that TCR occurrence patterns could be studied. Rather than drawing on any new phenotypic data, the later analysis identified candidate immune exposures from TCR beta sequences and the way those sequences occurred across donors. To decide whether each TCR beta V gene segment behaved as functional or pseudogenic, an earlier analysis of approximately 620 of the donors relied on high-throughput TCR beta sequencing. Donor age, sex, ethnicity and CMV serostatus were collected together with the repertoire data. A later genetic analysis took genome-wide SNP genotypes for 398 of the 666 donors and used that subset as a discovery cohort. All discovery cohort repertoires had been generated using a single sequencing platform. HLA typing covered class I and class II loci at four-digit resolution. Typing coverage differed by locus: A, B, C, DRB1 and DQB1 were typed in roughly 620-640 donors, DQA1 in approximately 520, DPA1 in 600 to 610, and DPB1 in 400 to 480. Because of strong linkage in the cohort, roughly five DR-DQ haplotypes were treated as single units for association and clustering. Across approximately 400 genotyped donors of the cohort, an average of 235,054 unique TCR beta nucleotide sequences per donor were sequenced, and 15% to 20% of those sequences were non-productive.

Study-level results and caveats: The classifier was reported to diagnose cytomegalovirus status with high specificity and sensitivity in both the original cohort and the validation cohort. Several of the top co-occurrence clusters appeared to be linked to parvovirus B19, influenza, CMV and Epstein-Barr virus, according to a later analysis. According to a later genetic analysis, donors in an Asian-associated ancestry cluster had fewer N-insertions in productive TCRs than the roughly 660-donor mean. This cohort had only TCR beta chains sequenced, and the lack of alpha or paired-chain data limited which features could be detected. Presence/absence analyses assumed roughly uniform sequencing depth across donors, an assumption that may not hold. In an earlier analysis of under 600 of the donors, most TCR beta V segments were observed in productive rearrangements about 87% or about 30% of the time, broadly matching IMGT annotations. Linkage disequilibrium might explain the correlated functional status among segregating V segments, but an unknown experimental factor could not be ruled out. A further reported finding was that TCR beta sequences accurately predicted the HLA-A and HLA-B alleles for most subjects in the first cohort. Three of the identified cytomegalovirus-associated TCR beta chains were confirmed in vitro to be specific for cytomegalovirus antigens. The study gave a list of more than 150 TCR beta chains associated with cytomegalovirus. According to a later analysis, most CMV-associated TCR beta chains appeared to be HLA-restricted, and the HLA associations seemed to be driven largely by CMV exposure. The authors suggested that the approach could potentially be generalized to other disease states and immunological phenotypes. A cluster of highly shared sequence variants was judged likely to be a technical artifact of the sequencing pipeline. In a later analysis, TCR association rates were found to vary across HLA loci, with the most associated TCRs seen for DRB1 alleles and the fewest for HLA-C alleles. Because HLA typing was unavailable for some donors at each locus, only the typed subset was used in association tests. When HLA alleles, especially DR and DQ, strongly co-occurred, TCR associations were difficult to assign to individual alleles. Across donors, most TCR sequences were observed very rarely, whereas some public TCRs were present in many individuals. Approximately 16 rarely observed V segments, including chromosome 9 orphons, were excluded from the earlier analysis of about 600 of the donors because counts were too low. In a later analysis, HLA-associated TCR beta chains were found to be more clonally expanded and to have lower generation probabilities than equally common non-associated chains. CMV serostatus was the only immune exposure information available for the cohort. A later genetic analysis associated a missense DCLRE1C variant with V-gene and J-gene trimming of TCR beta chains, and an independent cohort replicated the association. Because the 87-base-pair reads could not distinguish some IMGT-functional V segments, including TRBV6-2 and TRBV6-3, those segments were excluded. At a false discovery rate of 0.05, a later analysis linked fewer than 20,000 TCR beta sequences to specific HLA alleles.

The TCR comes from a man aged 30 to 39 in good health and CMV-seropositive. Here the chain combines TRBV7-2 and TRBJ2-3, with a weak D call of TRBD1 (7 bases match). Sequenced input: PBMCs. Read as DNA, the sequence is TGTGCCAGCAGCATTCAGGGGGGAACCATCACAGATACGCAGTATTTT. Its product reads: CASSIQGGTITDTQYF.